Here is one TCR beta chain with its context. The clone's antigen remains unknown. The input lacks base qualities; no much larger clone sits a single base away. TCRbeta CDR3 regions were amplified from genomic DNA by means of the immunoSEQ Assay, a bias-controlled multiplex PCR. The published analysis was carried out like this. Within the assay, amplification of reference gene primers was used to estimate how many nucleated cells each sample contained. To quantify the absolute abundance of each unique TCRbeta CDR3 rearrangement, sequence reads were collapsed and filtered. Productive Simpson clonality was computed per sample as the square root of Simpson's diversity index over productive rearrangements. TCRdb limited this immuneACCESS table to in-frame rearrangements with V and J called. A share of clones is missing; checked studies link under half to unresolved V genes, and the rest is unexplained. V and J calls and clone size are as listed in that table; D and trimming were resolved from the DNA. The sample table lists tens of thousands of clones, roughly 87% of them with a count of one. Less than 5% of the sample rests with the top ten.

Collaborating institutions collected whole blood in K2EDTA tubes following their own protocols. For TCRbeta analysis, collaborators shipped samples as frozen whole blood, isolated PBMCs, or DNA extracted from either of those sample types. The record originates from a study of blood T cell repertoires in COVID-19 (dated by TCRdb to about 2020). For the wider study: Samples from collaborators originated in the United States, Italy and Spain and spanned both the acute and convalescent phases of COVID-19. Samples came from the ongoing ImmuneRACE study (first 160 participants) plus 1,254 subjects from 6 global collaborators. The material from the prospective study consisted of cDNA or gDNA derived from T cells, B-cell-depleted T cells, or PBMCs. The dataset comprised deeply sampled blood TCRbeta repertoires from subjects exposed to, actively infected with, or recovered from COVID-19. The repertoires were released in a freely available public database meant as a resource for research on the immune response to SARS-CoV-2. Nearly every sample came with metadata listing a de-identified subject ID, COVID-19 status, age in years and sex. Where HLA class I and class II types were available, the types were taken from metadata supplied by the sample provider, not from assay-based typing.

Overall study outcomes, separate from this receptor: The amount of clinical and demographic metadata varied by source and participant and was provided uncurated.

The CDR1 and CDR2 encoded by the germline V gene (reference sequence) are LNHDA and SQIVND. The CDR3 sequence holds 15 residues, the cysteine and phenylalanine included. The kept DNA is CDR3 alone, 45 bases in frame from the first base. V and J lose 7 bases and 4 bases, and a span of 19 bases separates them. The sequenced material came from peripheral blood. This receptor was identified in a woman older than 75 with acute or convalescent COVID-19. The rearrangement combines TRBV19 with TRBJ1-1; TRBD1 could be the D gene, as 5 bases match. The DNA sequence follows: TGTGCCAGTAAACAGGAGCCCCAACGTAGCACTGAAGCTTTCTTT. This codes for CASKQEPQRSTEAFF.